Reported below is one T cell receptor (beta chain). Treatment: around 19 received Ad26.COV2.S at low or high dose, single or two shots; roughly 5 received placebo; per-sample allocation not given. Day 63 following the first vaccine or placebo injection was when the samples were taken. The data derive from a study of Ad26.COV2.S vaccination and SARS-CoV-2 variants. The CDR3 runs 13 residues. CDR1 is SGHRS, CDR2 YFSETQ, per germline. Trimming cost V 4 bases and J 5 bases; bases outside gene matches: 3. Sequenced by immunoSEQ multiplex PCR; TCRdb stores in-frame clones only, minus some. The sample holds about 400,000 clones, about four fifths seen once.

This material consisted of peripheral blood, taken in a trial of Ad26.COV2.S vaccine versus placebo. The clonotype comes from a person aged 18 to 59 who received the Ad26.COV2.S COVID-19 vaccine or a placebo. The chain joins TRBV5-1 to TRBJ1-2; the match to TRBD1 covers 9 bases. CDR3 loop: CASSVGTGYGYTF. The CDR3 nucleotides are TGCGCCAGCAGCGTCGGGACAGGGTATGGCTACACCTTC.